A single sample gave rise to the 21 T cell receptor beta chains below, sequenced in a study of shared clonotypes between healthy human individuals. Assay: immunoSEQ multiplex PCR; the TCRdb copy retains only in-frame clones and omits some. The table has under 1,900,000 clones, approximately 98.5% seen once; the top ten hold approximately 0.38%. The source material was naive CD4+ T cells sorted from blood. This sample's subset: CD45RA+ positively selected. The receptors derive from a man aged 30 to 45 in good health.

This rearrangement joins TRBV29-1 to TRBJ2-3; TRBD2 might be the D (5 bases). V was trimmed by 5 bases and J by 2 bases, leaving 11 bases between them. The germline V gene has CDR1 SQVTM and CDR2 ANQGSEA. The CDR3 length is 13 residues. In DNA, the CDR3 is TGCAGCGTTCGGGGTCAGATCACAGATACGCAGTATTTT. It translates to CSVRGQITDTQYF.

Notes on this clone: The sample contains more than one DNA sequence encoding this CDR3. V and J are TRBV7-2 and TRBJ2-7; 11 bases fit TRBD2. The V and J ends lost 2 bases and 4 bases, in that order; junction bases with no gene match: 4. The germline gives CDR1 SGHTA, CDR2 FQGNSA. This CDR3 contains 15 residues. CDR3 residues: CASSLTSGSRYEQYF. CDR3 in DNA: TGTGCCAGCAGCTTAACTAGCGGGAGTAGGTACGAGCAGTACTTC.

The chain carries TRBV29-1 and TRBJ2-1, with D possibly being TRBD1 or TRBD2 (6 bases each). This CDR3 has 13 amino acids. The germline V and J ends were trimmed by 4 bases and 6 bases, with 13 bases remaining between them. Per the germline V gene, CDR1 is SQVTM and CDR2 is ANQGSEA. The CDR3 sequence is CSVGGGYGNEQFF. Written as DNA, the CDR3 is TGCAGCGTTGGAGGGGGGTATGGCAATGAGCAGTTCTTC.

V and J are TRBV11-2 and TRBJ2-6; D is tentatively TRBD1 or TRBD2 (5 bases each). The CDR3 loop spans 18 amino acids. The ends were cut back, 2 bases at V and 0 bases at J, with 14 bases in the middle. From germline, CDR1 is SGHAT and CDR2 FQNNGV. This CDR3 reads CASSLWETVASGANVLTF. CDR3 nucleotide sequence: TGTGCCAGCAGCTTATGGGAGACAGTGGCCTCTGGGGCCAACGTCCTGACTTTC. Combining the CDR3 with reference TRBV11-2 and TRBJ2-6 gives the whole variable domain EAGVAQSPRYKIIEKRQSVAFWCNPISGHATLYWYQQILGQGPKLLIQFQNNGVVDDSQLPKDRFSAERLKGVDSTLKIQPAKLEDSAVYLCASSLWETVASGANVLTFGAGSRLTVL.

The chain carries TRBV18 and TRBJ2-7, with D perhaps matching TRBD2 (6 bases). Trimming removed 3 bases at V and 5 bases at J, with 11 bases between. The CDR3 runs 13 residues. CDR1 is KGHSH and CDR2 is LQKENI in the germline V gene. The CDR3 nucleotides read TGTGCCAGCTCACCGGGGGGTGCTAACGAGCAGTACTTC. Amino acids: CASSPGGANEQYF.

The chain joins TRBV27 to TRBJ2-7; TRBD2 agrees at 10 bases. There are 16 residues in the CDR3. V shed 6 bases, J shed 2 bases, and the junction held 10 bases outside the gene matches. Germline V gene data show CDR1 as MNHEY and CDR2 as SMNVEV (reference sequence). The CDR3 protein is CASSIDIAGGPYEQYF. Written as DNA, the CDR3 is TGTGCCAGCAGCATTGATATAGCGGGAGGTCCCTACGAGCAGTACTTC.

CDR3 region: CASSLNLVPTGELFF. The CDR3, as DNA: TGTGCCAGCAGCTTAAATTTAGTACCCACCGGGGAGCTGTTTTTT. The V gene is TRBV7-2, the J gene TRBJ2-2; D call uncertain. V was trimmed by 2 bases and J by 4 bases, leaving 11 bases between them. The CDR3 length is 15 residues. The V gene's germline CDR1 is SGHTA and CDR2 FQGNSA.

This chain uses TRBV27 with TRBJ2-6, with 7 nucleotides matching TRBD2. Trimming took 1 base from V and 0 from J; bases not matched to a gene: 12. Germline CDR1 is MNHEY and CDR2 is SMNVEV (reference sequence). This CDR3 has 20 residues. Here the CDR3 DNA reads TGTGCCAGCAGTTTATTACCATTCGGCGGGGGACGCTCTGGGGCCAACGTCCTGACTTTC. Translation gives CASSLLPFGGGRSGANVLTF.

V and J are TRBV18 and TRBJ1-2; TRBD1 agrees at 7 bases. This CDR3 is built from 16 residues. V lost 5 bases, J lost 8 bases, and 17 bases stayed unmatched. The V gene's germline CDR1 is KGHSH and CDR2 LQKENI. CDR3 loop: CASSFKLTDRAEGYTF. CDR3 bases: TGTGCCAGCTCATTTAAGTTAACTGACAGGGCGGAGGGCTACACCTTC.

The genes are TRBV5-1 and TRBJ1-1; D is unclear. The CDR3 has 14 amino acids. The V and J ends lost 2 bases and 1 base respectively, with 9 bases between them. CDR1 and CDR2 from the germline V gene are SGHRS and YFSETQ. The CDR3 sequence: CASSFDGPNTEAFF. The CDR3 nucleotides are TGCGCCAGCAGCTTCGACGGCCCGAACACTGAAGCTTTCTTT.

This clone has more than one count but fewer than ten. Distinct nucleotide sequences in the sample also encode this CDR3. CDR3 sequence reads: CASSVGETQYF. CDR3 DNA sequence: TGTGCCAGCAGTGTTGGGGAGACCCAGTACTTC. The rearrangement links TRBV2 to TRBJ2-5; no clear D. Germline V lookup: CDR1 SNHLY, CDR2 FYNNEI. The CDR3 runs to 11 residues. V was shortened by 4 bases and J by 5 bases, with 5 bases between the two germline ends.

V and J are TRBV19 and TRBJ2-4; D is undetermined. This CDR3 is built from 17 residues. V gave up 4 bases and J gave up 0 bases, with 16 bases separating them. Germline V CDR1 and CDR2: LNHDA, SQIVND (reference sequence). For the CDR3, the DNA is TGTGCCAGTAGTACCCCTAGACTCACTCTAGCCAAAAACATTCAGTACTTC. It encodes CASSTPRLTLAKNIQYF.

The CDR3 region has the DNA TGTGCCAGTAGTATGGGACAGGGCTACAATCAGCCCCAGCATTTT. The encoded protein is CASSMGQGYNQPQHF. The chain uses TRBV19 and TRBJ1-5; 9 positions match TRBD1. Germline CDR1 and CDR2: LNHDA and SQIVND (reference sequence). The trim removed 3 bases at V and 3 bases at J, leaving 3 bases unmatched. The CDR3 consists of 15 residues.

The chain carries TRBV9 and TRBJ2-2; D not resolved. The CDR3 has 14 amino acids. Per the germline V gene, CDR1 is SGDLS and CDR2 is YYNGEE. The germline V and J ends were trimmed by 1 base and 3 bases, with 7 bases remaining between them. The CDR3 nucleotides read TGTGCCAGCAGCGTACGGCGAGACACCGGGGAGCTGTTTTTT. Its translation: CASSVRRDTGELFF.

The genes are TRBV19 and TRBJ1-2; TRBD1 is a possible D gene (5 bases). The CDR3 has 13 amino acids. Trimming shortened V by 3 bases and J by 5 bases, and 10 bases separated the two germline ends. The germline CDR1 and CDR2 sequences are LNHDA and SQIVND (reference sequence). The CDR3: CASSIAGIYGYTF. Here the CDR3 DNA reads TGTGCCAGTAGTATTGCAGGGATTTATGGCTACACCTTC.

J is TRBJ1-4 and V is TRBV5-1, with TRBD1 matching 7 bases. V was pared by 7 bases and J by 4 bases, with 10 bases of the junction left unmatched. The CDR3 loop spans 15 amino acids. Germline CDR1 SGHRS, CDR2 YFSETQ. The CDR3 region has the DNA TGCGCCAGCGGAAAGACGGGACAGCATAATGAAAAACTGTTTTTT. Translating it yields CASGKTGQHNEKLFF.

About this clone itself: Within the sample, other DNA sequences also encode this same CDR3. The chain combines TRBV27 with TRBJ1-5; D not certain. Trimming removed 0 bases from V and 7 bases from J, with 7 bases in between. Germline CDR1 MNHEY, CDR2 SMNVEV (reference sequence). This CDR3 has 13 residues. CDR3 sequence reads: CASSLSLGQPQHF. CDR3 coding DNA: TGTGCCAGCAGTTTATCGTTGGGCCAGCCCCAGCATTTT.

The chain is built from TRBV28 and TRBJ2-4; D is perhaps TRBD2 (6 bases). Germline CDR1 MDHEN, CDR2 SYDVKM. The germline V and J ends were trimmed by 1 base and 6 bases, with 25 bases remaining between them. The length of the CDR3 is 19 residues. The CDR3 sequence is CASSLLAAGTFRAGNIQYF. The CDR3 region has the DNA TGTGCCAGCAGTTTATTGGCGGCAGGGACTTTCCGAGCCGGAAACATTCAGTACTTC.

CDR3 sequence: CASGTGGVNQPQHF. The CDR3 nucleotides read TGTGCCAGTGGGACAGGGGGCGTGAATCAGCCCCAGCATTTT. The rearrangement joins TRBV10-3 to TRBJ1-5; 12 bases fit TRBD1. V shed 10 bases and J 4 bases; nucleotides not matched to a gene: 5. CDR1 is ENHRY and CDR2 is SYGVKD in the germline V gene. CDR3 size: 14 residues.

This chain links TRBV9 with TRBJ2-6; the D gene is possibly TRBD1 (6 bases). Germline CDR1 reads SGDLS; CDR2 reads YYNGEE. This CDR3 contains 16 residues. Trimming stripped 4 bases from V and 0 bases from J, with 11 bases between. CDR3: CASSTGPSSGANVLTF. In DNA form, the CDR3 reads TGTGCCAGCAGCACAGGGCCCAGCTCTGGGGCCAACGTCCTGACTTTC.

The chain combines TRBV5-6 with TRBJ1-2; 12 bases align to TRBD1. CDR3 length: 15 amino acids. Trimming at V came to 0 bases and at J to 6 bases, leaving 3 bases not matched to a gene. CDR1 is SGHDT, CDR2 YYEEEE, per germline. In DNA form, the CDR3 reads TGTGCCAGCAGCTTGGTGGGACAGGGGGCCCATGGCTACACCTTC. Its protein is CASSLVGQGAHGYTF.